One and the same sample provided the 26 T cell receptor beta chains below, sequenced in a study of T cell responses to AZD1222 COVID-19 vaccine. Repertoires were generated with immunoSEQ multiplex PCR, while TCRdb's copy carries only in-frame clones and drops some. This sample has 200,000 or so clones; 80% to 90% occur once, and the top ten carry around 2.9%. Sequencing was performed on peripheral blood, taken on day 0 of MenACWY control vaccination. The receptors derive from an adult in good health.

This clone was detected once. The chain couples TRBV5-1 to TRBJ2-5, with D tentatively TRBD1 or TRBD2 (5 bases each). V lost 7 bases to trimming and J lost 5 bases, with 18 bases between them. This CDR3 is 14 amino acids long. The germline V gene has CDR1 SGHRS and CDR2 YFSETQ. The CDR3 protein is CASRGPASSETQYF. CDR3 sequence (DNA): TGCGCCAGCCGGGGCCCAGCGTCTAGCGAGACCCAGTACTTC.

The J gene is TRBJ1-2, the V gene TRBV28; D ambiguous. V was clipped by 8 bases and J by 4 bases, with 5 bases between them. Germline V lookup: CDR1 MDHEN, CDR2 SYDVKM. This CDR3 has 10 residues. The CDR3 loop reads CASGPYGYTF. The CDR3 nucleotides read TGTGCCAGCGGACCCTATGGCTACACCTTC.

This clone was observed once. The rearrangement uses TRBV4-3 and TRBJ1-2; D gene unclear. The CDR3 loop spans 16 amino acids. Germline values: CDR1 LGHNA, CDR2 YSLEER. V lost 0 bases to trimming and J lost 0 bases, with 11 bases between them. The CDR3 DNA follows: TGCGCCAGCAGCCAAGATATACGCATTGCTAACTATGGCTACACCTTC. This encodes CASSQDIRIANYGYTF.

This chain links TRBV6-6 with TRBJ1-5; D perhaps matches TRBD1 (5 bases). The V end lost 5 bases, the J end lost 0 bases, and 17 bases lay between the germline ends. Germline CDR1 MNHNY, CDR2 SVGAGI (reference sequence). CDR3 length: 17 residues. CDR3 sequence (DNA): TGTGCCAGCAGTCTCTACTGGGGGGAAAGTAGCAATCAGCCCCAGCATTTT. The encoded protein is CASSLYWGESSNQPQHF.

The CDR3 sequence: CASSYPPPETQYF. CDR3 in DNA: TGTGCCAGCAGTTACCCCCCACCAGAGACCCAGTACTTC. The rearrangement joins TRBV6-2 or TRBV6-3 to TRBJ2-5; no clear D. V was shortened by 2 bases and J by 4 bases, with 8 bases between the two germline ends. This CDR3 comprises 13 residues. Germline CDR1 and CDR2: MNHEY and SVGEGT.

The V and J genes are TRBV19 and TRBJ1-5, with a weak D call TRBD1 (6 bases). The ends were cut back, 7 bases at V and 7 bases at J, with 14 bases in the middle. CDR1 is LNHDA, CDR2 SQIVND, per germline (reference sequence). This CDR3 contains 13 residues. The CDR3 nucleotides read TGTGCCAGTAATGGGGGGCTGGGGCAGCCCCAGCATTTT. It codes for CASNGGLGQPQHF.

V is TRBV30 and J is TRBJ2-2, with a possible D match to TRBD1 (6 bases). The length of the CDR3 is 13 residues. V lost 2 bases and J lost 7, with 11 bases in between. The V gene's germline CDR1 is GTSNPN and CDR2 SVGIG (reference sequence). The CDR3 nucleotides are TGTGCCTGGAGTACAGGGCAGATCGGGGAGCTGTTTTTT. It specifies CAWSTGQIGELFF.

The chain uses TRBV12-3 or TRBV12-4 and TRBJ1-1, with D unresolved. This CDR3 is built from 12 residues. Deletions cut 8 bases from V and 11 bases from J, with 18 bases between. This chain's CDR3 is CASATGKGAAFF. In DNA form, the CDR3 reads TGTGCCAGCGCAACTGGGAAGGGAGCGGCTTTCTTT.

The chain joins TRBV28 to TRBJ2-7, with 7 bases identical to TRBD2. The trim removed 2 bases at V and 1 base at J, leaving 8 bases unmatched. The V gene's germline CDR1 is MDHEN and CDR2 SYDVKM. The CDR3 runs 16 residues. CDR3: CASSLRGGSGSYEQYF. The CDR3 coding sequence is TGTGCCAGCAGTTTAAGGGGCGGGAGTGGGTCCTACGAGCAGTACTTC.

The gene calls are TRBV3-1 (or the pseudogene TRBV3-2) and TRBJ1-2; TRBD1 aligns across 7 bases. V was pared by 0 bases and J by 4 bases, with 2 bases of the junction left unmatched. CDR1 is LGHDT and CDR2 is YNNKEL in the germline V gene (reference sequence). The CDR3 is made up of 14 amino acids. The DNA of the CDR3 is TGTGCCAGCAGCCAAGATCCAGGGGGCTATGGCTACACCTTC. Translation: CASSQDPGGYGYTF.

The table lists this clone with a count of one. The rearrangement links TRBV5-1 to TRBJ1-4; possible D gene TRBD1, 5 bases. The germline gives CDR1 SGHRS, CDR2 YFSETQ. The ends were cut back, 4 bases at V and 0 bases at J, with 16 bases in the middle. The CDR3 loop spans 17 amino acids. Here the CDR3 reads CASSPDRGTATNEKLFF. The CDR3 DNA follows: TGCGCCAGCAGCCCGGACCGCGGGACGGCAACTAATGAAAAACTGTTTTTT.

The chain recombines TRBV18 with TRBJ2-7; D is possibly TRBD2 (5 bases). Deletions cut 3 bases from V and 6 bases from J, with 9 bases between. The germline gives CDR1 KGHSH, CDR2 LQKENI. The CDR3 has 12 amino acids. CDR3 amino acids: CASSPGRSEQYF. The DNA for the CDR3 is TGTGCCAGCTCACCGGGGAGAAGCGAGCAGTACTTC.

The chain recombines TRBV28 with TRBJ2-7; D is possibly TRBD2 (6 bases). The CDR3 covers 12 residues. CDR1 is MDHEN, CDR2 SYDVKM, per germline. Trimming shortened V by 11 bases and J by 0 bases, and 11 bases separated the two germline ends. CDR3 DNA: TGTGCCCCCCGGGACTGCTCCTACGAGCAGTACTTC. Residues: CAPRDCSYEQYF.

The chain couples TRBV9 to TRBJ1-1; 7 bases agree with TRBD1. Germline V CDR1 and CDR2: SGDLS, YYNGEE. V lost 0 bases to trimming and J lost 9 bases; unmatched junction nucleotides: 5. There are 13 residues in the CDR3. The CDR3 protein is CASSVVSGGKAFF. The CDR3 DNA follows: TGTGCCAGCAGCGTAGTGTCAGGGGGTAAAGCTTTCTTT. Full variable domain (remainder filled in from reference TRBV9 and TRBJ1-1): DSGVTQTPKHLITATGQRVTLRCSPRSGDLSVYWYQQSLDQGLQFLIQYYNGEERAKGNILERFSAQQFPDLHSELNLSSLELGDSALYFCASSVVSGGKAFFGQGTRLTVV.

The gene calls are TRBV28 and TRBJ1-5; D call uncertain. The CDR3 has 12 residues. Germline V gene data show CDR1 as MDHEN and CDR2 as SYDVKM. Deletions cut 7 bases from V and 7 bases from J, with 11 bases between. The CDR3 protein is CASNFGWQPQHF. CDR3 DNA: TGTGCCAGCAATTTTGGGTGGCAGCCCCAGCATTTT.

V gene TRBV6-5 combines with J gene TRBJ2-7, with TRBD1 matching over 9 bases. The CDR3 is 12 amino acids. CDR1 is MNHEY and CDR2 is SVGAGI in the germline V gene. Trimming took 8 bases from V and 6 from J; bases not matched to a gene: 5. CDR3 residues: CASHTGGGEQYF. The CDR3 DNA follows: TGTGCCAGCCACACAGGGGGCGGCGAGCAGTACTTC.

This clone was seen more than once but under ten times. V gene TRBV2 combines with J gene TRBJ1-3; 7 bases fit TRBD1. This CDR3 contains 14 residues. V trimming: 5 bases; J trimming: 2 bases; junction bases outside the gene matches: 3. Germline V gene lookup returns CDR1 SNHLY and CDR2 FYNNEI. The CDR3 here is CASSQTGPGNTIYF. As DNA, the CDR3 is TGTGCCAGCAGTCAGACAGGGCCTGGAAACACCATATATTTT.

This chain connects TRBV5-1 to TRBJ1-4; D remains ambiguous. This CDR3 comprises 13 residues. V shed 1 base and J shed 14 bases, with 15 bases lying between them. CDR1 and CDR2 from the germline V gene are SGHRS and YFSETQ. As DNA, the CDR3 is TGCGCCAGCAGCTTGAGTGCCGAGGGTTGGCTGTTTTTT. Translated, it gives CASSLSAEGWLFF.

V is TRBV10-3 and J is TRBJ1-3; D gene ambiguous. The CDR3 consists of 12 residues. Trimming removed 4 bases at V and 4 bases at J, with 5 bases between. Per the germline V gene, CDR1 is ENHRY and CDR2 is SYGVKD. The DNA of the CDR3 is TGTGCCATCAGTGTTCGGGGAAACACCATATATTTT. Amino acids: CAISVRGNTIYF.

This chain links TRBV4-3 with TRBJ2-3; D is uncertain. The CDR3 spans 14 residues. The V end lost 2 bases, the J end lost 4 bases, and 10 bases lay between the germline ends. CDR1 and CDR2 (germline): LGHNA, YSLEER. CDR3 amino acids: CASSQTSWADTQYF. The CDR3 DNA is TGCGCCAGCAGCCAAACAAGCTGGGCAGATACGCAGTATTTT.

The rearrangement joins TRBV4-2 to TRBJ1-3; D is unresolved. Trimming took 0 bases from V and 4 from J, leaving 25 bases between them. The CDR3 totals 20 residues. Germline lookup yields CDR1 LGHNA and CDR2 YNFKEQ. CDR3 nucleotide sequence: TGTGCCAGCAGCCAAGATCTTTTGGGCTCCGGGATCTTAAGAGGAAACACCATATATTTT. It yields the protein CASSQDLLGSGILRGNTIYF.

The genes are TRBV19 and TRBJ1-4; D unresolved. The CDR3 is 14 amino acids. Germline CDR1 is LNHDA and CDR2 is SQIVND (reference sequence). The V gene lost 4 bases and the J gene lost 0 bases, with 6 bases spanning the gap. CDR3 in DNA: TGTGCCAGTAGTAGCGGGGCAACTAATGAAAAACTGTTTTTT. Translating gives CASSSGATNEKLFF.

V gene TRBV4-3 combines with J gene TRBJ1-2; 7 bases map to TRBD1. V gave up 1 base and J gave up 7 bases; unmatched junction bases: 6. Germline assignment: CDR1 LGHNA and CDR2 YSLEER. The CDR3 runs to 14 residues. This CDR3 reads CASSQALYRGGYTF. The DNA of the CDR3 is TGCGCCAGCAGCCAAGCCCTGTACAGGGGTGGCTACACCTTC.

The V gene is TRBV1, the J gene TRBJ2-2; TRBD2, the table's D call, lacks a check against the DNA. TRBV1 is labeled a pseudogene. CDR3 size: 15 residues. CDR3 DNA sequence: TGCACCAGCACCTCTACGGGTGCGAACACCGGGGAGCTGTTTTTT. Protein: CTSTSTGANTGELFF.

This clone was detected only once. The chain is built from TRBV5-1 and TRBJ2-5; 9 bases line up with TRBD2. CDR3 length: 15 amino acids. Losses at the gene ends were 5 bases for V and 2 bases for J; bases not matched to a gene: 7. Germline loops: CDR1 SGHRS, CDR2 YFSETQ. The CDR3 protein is CASSLIAGVQETQYF. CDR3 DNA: TGCGCCAGCAGTTTGATAGCGGGGGTGCAAGAGACCCAGTACTTC.

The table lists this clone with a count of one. CDR3 sequence (DNA): TGTGCCAGCAGCTTATCCTGGGGGAGGGCCATGGAGACCCAGTACTTC. Residues: CASSLSWGRAMETQYF. The genes are TRBV7-6 and TRBJ2-5, with 7 bases matching TRBD2. The CDR3 spans 16 residues. Germline V gene sequence: CDR1 SGHVS, CDR2 FNYEAQ. Trimming cost V 2 bases and J 5 bases; bases outside gene matches: 11.